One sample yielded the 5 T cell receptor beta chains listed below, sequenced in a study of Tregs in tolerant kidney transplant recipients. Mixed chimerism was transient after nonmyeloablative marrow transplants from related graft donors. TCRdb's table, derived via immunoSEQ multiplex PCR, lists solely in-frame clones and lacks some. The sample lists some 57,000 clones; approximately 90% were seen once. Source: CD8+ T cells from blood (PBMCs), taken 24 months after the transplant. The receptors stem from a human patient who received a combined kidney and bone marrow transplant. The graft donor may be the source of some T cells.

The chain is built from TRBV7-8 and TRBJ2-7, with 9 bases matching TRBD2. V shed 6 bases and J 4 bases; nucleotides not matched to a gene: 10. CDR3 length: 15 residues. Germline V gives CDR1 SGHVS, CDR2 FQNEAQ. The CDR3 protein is CASSSLAGGQYEQYF. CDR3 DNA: TGTGCCAGCAGTTCTTTGGCGGGGGGGCAATACGAGCAGTACTTC.

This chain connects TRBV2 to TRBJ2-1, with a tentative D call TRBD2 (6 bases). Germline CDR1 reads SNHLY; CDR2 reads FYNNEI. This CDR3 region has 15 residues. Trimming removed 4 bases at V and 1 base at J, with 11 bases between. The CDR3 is CASSGFGGSYNEQFF. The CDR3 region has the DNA TGTGCCAGCAGTGGGTTCGGGGGTTCCTACAATGAGCAGTTCTTC.

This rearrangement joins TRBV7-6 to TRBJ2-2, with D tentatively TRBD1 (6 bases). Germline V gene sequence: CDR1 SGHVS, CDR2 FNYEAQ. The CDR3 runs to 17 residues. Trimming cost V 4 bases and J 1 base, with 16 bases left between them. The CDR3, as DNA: TGTGCCAGCAGCTCCAGGGGAGAGACAGAGAACACCGGGGAGCTGTTTTTT. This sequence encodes CASSSRGETENTGELFF.

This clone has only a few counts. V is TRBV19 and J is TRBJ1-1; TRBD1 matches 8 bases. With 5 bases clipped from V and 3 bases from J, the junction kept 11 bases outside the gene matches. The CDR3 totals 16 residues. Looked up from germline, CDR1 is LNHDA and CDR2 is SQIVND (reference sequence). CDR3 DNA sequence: TGTGCCAGTAGTCGAATGGTGGCCAGGGGGCACACTGAAGCTTTCTTT. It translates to CASSRMVARGHTEAFF.

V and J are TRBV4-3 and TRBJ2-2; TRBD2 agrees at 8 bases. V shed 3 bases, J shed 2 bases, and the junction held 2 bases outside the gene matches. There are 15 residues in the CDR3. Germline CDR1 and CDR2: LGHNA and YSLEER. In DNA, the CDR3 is TGCGCCAGCAGCCAGAGCGGGGGTAACACCGGGGAGCTGTTTTTT. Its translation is CASSQSGGNTGELFF.